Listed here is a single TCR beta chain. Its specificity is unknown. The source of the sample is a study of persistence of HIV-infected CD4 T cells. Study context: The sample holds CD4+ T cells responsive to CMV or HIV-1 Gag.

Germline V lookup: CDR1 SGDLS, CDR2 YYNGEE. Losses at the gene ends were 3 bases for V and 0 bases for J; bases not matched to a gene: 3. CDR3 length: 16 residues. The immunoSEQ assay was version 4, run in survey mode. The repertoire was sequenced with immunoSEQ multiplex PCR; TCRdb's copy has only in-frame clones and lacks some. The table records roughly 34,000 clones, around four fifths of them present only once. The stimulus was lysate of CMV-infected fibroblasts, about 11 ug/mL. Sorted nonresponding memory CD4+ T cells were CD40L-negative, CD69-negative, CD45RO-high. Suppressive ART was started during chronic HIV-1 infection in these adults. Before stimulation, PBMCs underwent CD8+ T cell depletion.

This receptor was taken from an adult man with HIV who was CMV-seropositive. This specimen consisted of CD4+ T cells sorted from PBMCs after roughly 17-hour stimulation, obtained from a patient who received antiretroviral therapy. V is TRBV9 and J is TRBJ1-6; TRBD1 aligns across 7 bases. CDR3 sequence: CASSADRSSYNSPLHF. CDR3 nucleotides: TGTGCCAGCAGCGCGGACAGGAGCTCCTATAATTCACCCCTCCACTTT.